This record covers a single T cell receptor beta chain. The CDR3 extends over 13 amino acids. The ends lost 4 bases at V and 5 bases at J; junction bases unmatched: 3. Germline-derived CDR1 and CDR2 are KGHDR and SFDVKD. TCRdb's copy holds only in-frame clones and misses some; the assay was immunoSEQ multiplex PCR. The data show 250,000 to 300,000 clones, approximately 90% seen once. This entry belongs to a study of blood T cell repertoires in COVID-19. The sequence was collected from a man aged 18 to 30 with active or convalescent COVID-19. The chain uses TRBV24-1 and TRBJ1-2; TRBD1 matches at 7 bases. Sequenced input: peripheral blood. This CDR3 reads CATSDGTAYGYTF. In DNA form, the CDR3 reads TGTGCCACCAGTGACGGGACAGCTTATGGCTACACCTTC.